The rows below give T cell receptor beta chains drawn from one sample of a study of T-cell reconstitution after alpha-beta-depleted transplantation in children. Via MiXCR, TCRdb re-called the PCR reads, giving one row per CDR3 protein. The sample has around 410,000 distinct CDR3 sequences, approximately 10% seen once. Specimen: PBMCs from the stem cell graft donor, collected from the stem cell graft. The receptors were sampled from a human donor who donated a stem cell graft to a child with acute myeloid leukemia. Each CDR3 is given with its conserved first and last residue. The D gene is left open where the match is weak. Clone size, where shown, is once, few, many, or a class for clones that have expanded.

clone size	D gene	J gene	V gene	CDR3 DNA	CDR3 protein
few	TRBD2	TRBJ2-5	TRBV9	TGTGCCAGCAGCGTCCTTCCAGCGGGAGGGAAAGAGACCCAGTACTTC	CASSVLPAGGKETQYF
-	-	TRBJ2-2	TRBV20-1	TGCAGTGCTCGCGGACCGAACACCGGGGAGCTGTTTTTT	CSARGPNTGELFF
-	TRBD2	TRBJ2-1	TRBV20-1	TGCAGTCCGACTCGTCTAGCGGGAGGTGAGCAGTTCTTC	CSPTRLAGGEQFF
-	TRBD2	TRBJ2-5	TRBV6-1	TGTGCCAGCAGTGAAAGGGCGGGGGGGGCCTTATCGGAGACCCAGTACTTC	CASSERAGGALSETQYF
few	-	TRBJ1-2	TRBV7-8	TGTGCCAGCAGCTTAGGACCTCTCGGACAGTTAAACTATGGCTACACCTTC	CASSLGPLGQLNYGYTF
-	-	TRBJ2-3	TRBV20-1	TGCAGTGCTAGTGAAATTCAAAAAACAGATACGCAGTATTTT	CSASEIQKTDTQYF
many	-	TRBJ2-4	TRBV12-3/TRBV12-4	TGTGCCAGCAGTTTAGAGCAGGGGACCGCCAAAAACATTCAGTACTTC	CASSLEQGTAKNIQYF
few	-	TRBJ2-1	TRBV20-1	TGCAGTGCCGTGGAATACAATGAGCAGTTCTTC	CSAVEYNEQFF
many	-	TRBJ1-4	TRBV4-1	TGCGCCAGCAGCCAAGATCGTGGCACCGAAAATAATGAAAAACTGTTTTTT	CASSQDRGTENNEKLFF
-	-	TRBJ2-7	TRBV20-1	TGCAGTGCTAGCCCCGGGGGGACACAGTCCGCCCACGAGCAGTACTTC	CSASPGGTQSAHEQYF
few	-	TRBJ2-1	TRBV3-1	TGTGCCAGCAGCCCGACGCGGCCCCGCTCCTACAATGAGCAGTTCTTC	CASSPTRPRSYNEQFF
few	-	TRBJ2-3	TRBV9	TGTGCCAGCAGCCCCATCCCAGGGCCCGAAGATACGCAGTATTTT	CASSPIPGPEDTQYF
many	-	TRBJ2-2	TRBV7-8	TGTGCCAGCAGCTTCGGGGTTGCGAACACCGGGGAGCTGTTTTTT	CASSFGVANTGELFF
-	-	TRBJ2-7	TRBV6-2/TRBV6-3	TGTGCCAGCAGATCCACGGGCTACGAGCAGTACTTC	CASRSTGYEQYF
few	-	TRBJ2-7	TRBV2	TGTGCCAGCAGTGATTTGGCCTCCTACGAGCAGTACTTC	CASSDLASYEQYF
many	TRBD1	TRBJ2-1	TRBV29-1	TGCAGCATCTGGGACAGATCTAGGGAGCAGTTCTTC	CSIWDRSREQFF
-	TRBD1	TRBJ1-1	TRBV7-6	TGTGCCAGCAGCTTGATGACAGGGGAGAACACTGAAGCTTTCTTT	CASSLMTGENTEAFF
few	TRBD2	TRBJ2-3	TRBV7-8	TGTGCCAGCAGCTTAGCCAGGAGAGCGGGAGCGGCAGATACGCAGTATTTT	CASSLARRAGAADTQYF
few	-	TRBJ2-5	TRBV7-9	TGTGCCAGCAGCCTGAAAAAGGTTGAGGAGACCCAGTACTTC	CASSLKKVEETQYF
-	TRBD2	TRBJ2-3	TRBV10-3	TGTGCCATCACCGATAGCGAAGGGACTAGAAGGGCAGATACGCAGTATTTT	CAITDSEGTRRADTQYF
few	TRBD1	TRBJ2-3	TRBV20-1	TGCAGTGCTAGTAGTGGACAGGGGAACACAGATACGCAGTATTTT	CSASSGQGNTDTQYF
-	TRBD1	TRBJ2-7	TRBV6-2/TRBV6-3	TGTGCCAGCAGTTATGACGGGACAGTTAACTACGAGCAGTACTTC	CASSYDGTVNYEQYF
few	TRBD2	TRBJ2-1	TRBV10-3	TGTGCCATCAGTGAAAGAGGACTAGCGCGTGAGCAGTTCTTC	CAISERGLAREQFF
few	TRBD2	TRBJ2-3	TRBV7-2	TGTGCCAGCAGCTCCTTAGGACTAGCGGGGATCACAGATACGCAGTATTTT	CASSSLGLAGITDTQYF
many	-	TRBJ2-5	TRBV9	TGTGCCAGCAGCGTAGGTTTAGGGGAGACCCAGTACTTC	CASSVGLGETQYF